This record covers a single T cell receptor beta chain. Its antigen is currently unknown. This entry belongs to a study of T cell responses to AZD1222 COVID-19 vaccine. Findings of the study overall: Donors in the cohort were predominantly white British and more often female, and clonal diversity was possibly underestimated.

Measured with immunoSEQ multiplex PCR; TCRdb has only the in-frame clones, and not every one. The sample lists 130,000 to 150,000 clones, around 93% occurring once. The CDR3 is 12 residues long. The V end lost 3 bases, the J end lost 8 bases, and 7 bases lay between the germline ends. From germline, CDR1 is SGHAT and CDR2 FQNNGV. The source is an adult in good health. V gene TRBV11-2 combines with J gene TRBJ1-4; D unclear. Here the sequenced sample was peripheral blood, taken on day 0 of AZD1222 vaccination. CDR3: CASSFGIEKLFF. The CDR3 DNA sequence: TGTGCCAGCAGCTTTGGGATAGAAAAACTGTTTTTT.